A single sample is the source of the 19 T cell receptor beta chains below, sequenced in a study of response to subunit inactivated influenza vaccine. A single record per CDR3 protein comes from TCRdb applying MiXCR to the RT-PCR reads. The table shows a few hundred thousand distinct CDR3 sequences, with 11% occurring only once. The material sequenced was PBMCs from blood, taken about 6 weeks after vaccination. The receptors shown here come from a man aged 50-59 years who received an inactivated influenza vaccine.

This clonotype was picked up a small number of times. In nucleotides, the CDR3 is TGTGCCAGCAGCGTGGGGTGGGACTTCCGGGGACACTACGAGCAGTACTTC. Translated, it gives CASSVGWDFRGHYEQYF. The chain uses TRBV9 and TRBJ2-7; D may be TRBD1 or TRBD2 (6 bases each). V lost 2 bases and J lost 3, with 21 bases in between. Per the germline V gene, CDR1 is SGDLS and CDR2 is YYNGEE. The CDR3 runs to 17 residues.

The chain combines TRBV7-8 with TRBJ2-1; 7 bases line up with TRBD2. Germline V lookup: CDR1 SGHVS, CDR2 FQNEAQ. There are 15 residues in the CDR3. Trimming removed 1 base from V and 3 bases from J; junction bases left unmatched: 3. The CDR3 DNA sequence: TGTGCCAGCAGCTTAGGGGGGGGGATCTACAATGAGCAGTTCTTC. This sequence encodes CASSLGGGIYNEQFF.

At least ten counts were recorded for this clonotype. V and J are TRBV13 and TRBJ2-1, with D possibly matching TRBD2 (5 bases). The V end lost 6 bases, the J end lost 7 bases, and 7 bases lay between the germline ends. CDR1 is PRHDT and CDR2 is FYEKMQ in the germline V gene (reference sequence). This CDR3 comprises 11 residues. The CDR3 sequence: CASSSGNEQFF. CDR3 in DNA: TGTGCCAGCAGTTCGGGAAATGAGCAGTTCTTC.

This clonotype was detected a few times. This chain links TRBV11-1 with TRBJ2-3; D remains ambiguous. This CDR3 is 18 amino acids long. Between the trimmed V and J ends, which lost 5 bases and 1 base, there was a span of 22 bases. Germline CDR1 reads SGHAT; CDR2 reads FQDESV (reference sequence). The DNA for the CDR3 is TGTGCCAGCAGCCGAACCCCCCCGGGTATGGTCCGCACAGATACGCAGTATTTT. It specifies CASSRTPPGMVRTDTQYF.

This clonotype was seen many times. This chain uses TRBV12-3 or TRBV12-4 with TRBJ2-5; D is ambiguous. V lost 5 bases and J lost 9, with 10 bases in between. This CDR3 region has 11 residues. The CDR3 nucleotides are TGTGCCAGCAGTCCCGACAAGGCCCAGTACTTC. This codes for CASSPDKAQYF.

The chain joins TRBV19 to TRBJ2-4; D remains unclear. CDR3 length: 11 residues. Germline V gives CDR1 LNHDA, CDR2 SQIVND (reference sequence). V was shortened by 10 bases and J by 6 bases, with 10 bases between the two germline ends. CDR3 nucleotide sequence: TGTGCCATCTCAGTGGGAAACATTCAGTACTTC. This gives the protein CAISVGNIQYF.

The chain is built from TRBV12-3 or TRBV12-4 and TRBJ2-7; D possibly matches TRBD1 or TRBD2 (5 bases each). The CDR3 extends over 13 amino acids. V was trimmed by 4 bases and J by 6 bases, leaving 13 bases between them. The CDR3 DNA follows: TGTGCCAGCAGTTCCAGGGAGTTTGGCGAGCAGTACTTC. Encoded protein: CASSSREFGEQYF.

This chain connects TRBV6-2 or TRBV6-3 to TRBJ2-7; the match to TRBD2 covers 12 bases. The CDR3 is made up of 13 amino acids. Germline values: CDR1 MNHEY, CDR2 SVGEGT. With 10 bases clipped from V and 2 bases from J, the junction kept 3 bases outside the gene matches. CDR3 coding DNA: TGTGCCATTAGGACTAGCGGGGCCTACGAGCAGTACTTC. It yields the protein CAIRTSGAYEQYF.

This clonotype was seen a few times. The CDR3, as DNA: TGCAGTGCCCCCCTTCAAGGGACGCAGTACTTC. The encoded protein is CSAPLQGTQYF. The V gene is TRBV20-1, the J gene TRBJ2-7, with D perhaps TRBD1 or TRBD2 (5 bases each). Deletions cut 6 bases from V and 9 bases from J, with 15 bases between. The germline gives CDR1 DFQATT, CDR2 SNEGSKA (reference sequence). CDR3 length equals 11 residues.

This clonotype was found many times. This rearrangement joins TRBV7-9 to TRBJ1-2; TRBD1 matches at 9 bases. In germline, CDR1 is SEHNR, CDR2 FQNEAQ (reference sequence). The CDR3 is made up of 14 amino acids. Trimming removed 5 bases from V and 3 bases from J; junction bases left unmatched: 4. CDR3 nucleotides: TGTGCCAGCAGCCCGGGACAGGGATACTATGGCTACACCTTC. Amino acids: CASSPGQGYYGYTF.

V is TRBV20-1 and J is TRBJ2-7; 8 bases map to TRBD2. The length of the CDR3 is 12 residues. Germline trimming cut 5 bases from V and 5 bases from J; bases unmatched to any gene: 5. Germline V gene lookup returns CDR1 DFQATT and CDR2 SNEGSKA (reference sequence). The CDR3, as DNA: TGCAGTGCTTCCCCCGGGGGGGACGAGCAGTACTTC. Its protein product is CSASPGGDEQYF.

This clonotype was seen more than once but under ten times. This rearrangement joins TRBV20-1 to TRBJ2-1, with TRBD2 identical over 10 bases. Germline V CDR1 and CDR2: DFQATT, SNEGSKA (reference sequence). The ends lost 0 bases at V and 12 bases at J; junction bases unmatched: 8. The CDR3 is 14 residues long. The CDR3 DNA follows: TGCAGTGCTAGAGACCAGCGGGGGGGCCCGGTGCAGTTCTTC. Its protein product is CSARDQRGGPVQFF.

This clonotype was detected a few times. The chain has TRBV10-2 and TRBJ2-7; 8 bases are a match to TRBD1. Germline CDR1 and CDR2: WSHSY and SAAADI. This CDR3 spans 13 amino acids. In DNA, the CDR3 is TGCGCTTCCGGGACAGGAGCACTCTACGAGCAGTACTTC. Residues: CASGTGALYEQYF.

This clonotype was recorded a few times. The V call is TRBV6-2 or TRBV6-3, the J call TRBJ2-3, with TRBD2 identical over 7 bases. Per germline, CDR1 MNHEY and CDR2 SVGEGT. This CDR3 is built from 16 residues. Unmatched junction bases numbered 8, after V lost 5 bases and J lost 0 bases. CDR3 sequence (DNA): TGTGCCAGCAGTCTCGCGGGGGTAGCGAGCACAGATACGCAGTATTTT. Residues: CASSLAGVASTDTQYF.

This sequence joins TRBV28 and TRBJ2-6; D may be TRBD2 (6 bases). Germline CDR1 and CDR2: MDHEN and SYDVKM. The V gene lost 3 bases and the J gene lost 0 bases, with 15 bases spanning the gap. This CDR3 comprises 18 residues. The DNA of the CDR3 is TGTGCCAGCAGTTTTGGAGGAGGGTTCAGCTCTGGGGCCAACGTCCTGACTTTC. Translating gives CASSFGGGFSSGANVLTF.

The chain joins TRBV28 to TRBJ2-7; 9 bases match TRBD1. J gave up 5 bases and V 3 bases, and 5 bases lay outside the gene matches. The CDR3 has 14 residues. Germline V gene data show CDR1 as MDHEN and CDR2 as SYDVKM. The CDR3 nucleotides read TGTGCCAGCAGTTTGGGGACAGGGTTCGACGAGCAGTACTTC. Translation: CASSLGTGFDEQYF.

The rearrangement uses TRBV28 and TRBJ1-2; unclear D gene. Germline values: CDR1 MDHEN, CDR2 SYDVKM. Trimming shortened V by 4 bases and J by 2 bases, and 17 bases separated the two germline ends. This CDR3 comprises 16 residues. Written as DNA, the CDR3 is TGTGCCAGCAGTTCATACACGGCCTTGGGGAACTATGGCTACACCTTC. This encodes CASSSYTALGNYGYTF.

This chain connects TRBV15 to TRBJ2-3; 10 bases fit TRBD2. In germline, CDR1 is LNHNV, CDR2 YYDKDF (reference sequence). The trim removed 4 bases at V and 6 bases at J, leaving 10 bases unmatched. The CDR3 length is 16 residues. CDR3 protein: CATSTRLAGPLDTQYF. The CDR3 DNA reads as TGTGCCACCAGCACCAGACTAGCGGGCCCGCTGGATACGCAGTATTTT. The full variable domain, in which reference TRBV15 and TRBJ2-3 provide the parts outside the CDR3, is DAMVIQNPRYQVTQFGKPVTLSCSQTLNHNVMYWYQQKSSQAPKLLFHYYDKDFNNEADTPDNFQSRRPNTSFCFLDIRSPGLGDTAMYLCATSTRLAGPLDTQYFGPGTRLTVL.

The V and J genes are TRBV29-1 and TRBJ2-3, with D maybe TRBD1 (6 bases). This CDR3 is built from 13 residues. The germline gives CDR1 SQVTM, CDR2 ANQGSEA. Trimming left V 2 bases short and J 1 base short, with 7 bases between. The CDR3, as DNA: TGCAGCGTTGAACAGGGGCGCACAGATACGCAGTATTTT. This codes for CSVEQGRTDTQYF.